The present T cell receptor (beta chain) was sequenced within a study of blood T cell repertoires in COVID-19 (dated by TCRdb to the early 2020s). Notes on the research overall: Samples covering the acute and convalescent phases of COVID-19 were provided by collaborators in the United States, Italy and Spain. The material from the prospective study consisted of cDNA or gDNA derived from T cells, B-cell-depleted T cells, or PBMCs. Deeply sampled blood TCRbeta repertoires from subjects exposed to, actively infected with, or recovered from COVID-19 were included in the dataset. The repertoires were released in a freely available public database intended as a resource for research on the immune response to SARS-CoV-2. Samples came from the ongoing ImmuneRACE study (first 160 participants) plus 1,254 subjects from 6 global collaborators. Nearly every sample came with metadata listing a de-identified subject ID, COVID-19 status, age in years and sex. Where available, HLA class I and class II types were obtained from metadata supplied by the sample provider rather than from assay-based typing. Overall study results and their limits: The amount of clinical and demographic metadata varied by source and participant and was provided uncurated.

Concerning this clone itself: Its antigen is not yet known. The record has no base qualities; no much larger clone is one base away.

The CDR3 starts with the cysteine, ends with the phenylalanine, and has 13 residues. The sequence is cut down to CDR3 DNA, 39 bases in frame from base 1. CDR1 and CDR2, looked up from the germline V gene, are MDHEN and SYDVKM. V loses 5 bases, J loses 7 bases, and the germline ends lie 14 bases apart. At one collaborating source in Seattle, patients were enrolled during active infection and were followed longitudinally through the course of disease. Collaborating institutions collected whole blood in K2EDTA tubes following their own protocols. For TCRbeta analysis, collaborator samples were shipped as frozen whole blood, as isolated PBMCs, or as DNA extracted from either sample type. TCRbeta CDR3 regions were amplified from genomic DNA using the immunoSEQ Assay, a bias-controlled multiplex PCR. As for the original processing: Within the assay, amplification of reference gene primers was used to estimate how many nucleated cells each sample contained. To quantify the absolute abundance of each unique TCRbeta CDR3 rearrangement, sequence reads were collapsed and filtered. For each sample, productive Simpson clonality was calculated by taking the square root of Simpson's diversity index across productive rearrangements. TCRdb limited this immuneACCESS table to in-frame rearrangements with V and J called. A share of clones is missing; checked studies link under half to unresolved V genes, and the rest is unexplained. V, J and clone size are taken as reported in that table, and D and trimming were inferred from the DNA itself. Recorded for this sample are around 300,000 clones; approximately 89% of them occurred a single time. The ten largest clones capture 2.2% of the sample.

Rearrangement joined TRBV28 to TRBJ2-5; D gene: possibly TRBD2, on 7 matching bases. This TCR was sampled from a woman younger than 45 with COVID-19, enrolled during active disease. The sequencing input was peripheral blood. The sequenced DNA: TGTGCCAGCAGTACGCGGGGGCGGGGGACCCAGTACTTC. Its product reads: CASSTRGRGTQYF.